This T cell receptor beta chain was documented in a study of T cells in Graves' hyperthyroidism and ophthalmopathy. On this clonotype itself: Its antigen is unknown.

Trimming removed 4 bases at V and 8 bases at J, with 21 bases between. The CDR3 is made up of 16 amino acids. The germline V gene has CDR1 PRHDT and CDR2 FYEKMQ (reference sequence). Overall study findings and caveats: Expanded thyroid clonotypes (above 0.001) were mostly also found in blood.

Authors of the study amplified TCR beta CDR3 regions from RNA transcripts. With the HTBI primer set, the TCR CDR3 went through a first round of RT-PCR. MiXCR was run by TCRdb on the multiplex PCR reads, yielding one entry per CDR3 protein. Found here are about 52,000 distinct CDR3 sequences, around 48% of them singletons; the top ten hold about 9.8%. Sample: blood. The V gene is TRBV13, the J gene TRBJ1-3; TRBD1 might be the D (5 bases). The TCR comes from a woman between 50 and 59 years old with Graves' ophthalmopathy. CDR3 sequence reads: CASSSRTSGRGDTIYF. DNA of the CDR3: TGTGCCAGCAGCTCTAGGACTAGCGGGAGGGGCGACACCATATATTTT.